Following are 24 T cell receptor beta chains from one sample sequenced in a study of T cells in Graves' hyperthyroidism and ophthalmopathy (dated by TCRdb to between 2017 and 2020). Libraries were built with multiplex PCR. Sequencing was performed on an Illumina HiSeq 2000. The TCR beta CDR3 regions were amplified from RNA transcripts. For the first round of RT-PCR on the TCR CDR3, the HTBI primer set was used together with the Qiagen OneStep RT-PCR kit. Using fastp trimming at Q25 and MiXCR clonotype assembly, TCRdb reanalyzed the public sequencing data and kept in-frame beta chains. Each CDR3 protein gets just one entry, which takes the most common genes and DNA from the rows behind it. The sample yields about 840,000 distinct CDR3 sequences; 35% to 40% were counted once. The leading ten clones occupy more than 7% of the sample. The sample taken for sequencing was blood. These receptors were collected from a man aged 18 to 30 with Graves' hyperthyroidism.

This clonotype turned up a few times. The chain joins TRBV15 to TRBJ2-7, with D perhaps TRBD1 (6 bases). The CDR3 consists of 14 residues. Germline CDR1 LNHNV, CDR2 YYDKDF (reference sequence). V was shortened by 3 bases and J by 0 bases, with 9 bases between the two germline ends. CDR3 sequence reads: CATSSVRGSYEQYF. DNA for the CDR3: TGTGCCACCAGCAGCGTCAGGGGCTCCTACGAGCAGTACTTC.

The DNA for the CDR3 is TGTGCCAGTAGTTGGACAGGGGGAGGTCAAGAGACCCAGTACTTC. This gives the protein CASSWTGGGQETQYF. V gene TRBV19 combines with J gene TRBJ2-5, with 10 bases fitting TRBD1. Per the germline V gene, CDR1 is LNHDA and CDR2 is SQIVND (reference sequence). The CDR3 sequence is 15 residues long. V lost 5 bases and J lost 2; bases outside the gene matches: 5.

This clonotype has a single count. CDR3 DNA: TGCAGCGTAAATACGGGGGACCCTGGAAACACCATATATTTT. Its translation: CSVNTGDPGNTIYF. This rearrangement joins TRBV29-1 to TRBJ1-3; D is possibly TRBD1 (5 bases). V was shortened by 6 bases and J by 2 bases, with 14 bases between the two germline ends. This CDR3 has 14 amino acids. Germline lookup yields CDR1 SQVTM and CDR2 ANQGSEA.

This clonotype was detected ten times or more. The genes are TRBV20-1 and TRBJ1-1; D ambiguous. Per germline, CDR1 DFQATT and CDR2 SNEGSKA (reference sequence). The V and J ends lost 5 bases and 1 base respectively, with 11 bases between them. The CDR3 has 13 amino acids. CDR3 coding DNA: TGCAGTGCTCCCGACGGGTCGAACACTGAAGCTTTCTTT. It specifies CSAPDGSNTEAFF.

The chain is built from TRBV29-1 and TRBJ2-5; D may be TRBD1 or TRBD2 (5 bases each). Per germline, CDR1 SQVTM and CDR2 ANQGSEA. The V and J ends lost 5 bases and 4 bases respectively, with 17 bases between them. This CDR3 has 14 amino acids. DNA of the CDR3: TGCAGCGTTACGGGAATAGGGACCGGAGAGACCCAGTACTTC. This translates into CSVTGIGTGETQYF.

In its sample, this clonotype was seen many times. This chain uses TRBV7-2 with TRBJ2-7; either TRBD1 or TRBD2 may fit D (6 bases each). Germline V CDR1 and CDR2: SGHTA, FQGNSA. The V gene lost 1 base and the J gene lost 5 bases, with 12 bases spanning the gap. The CDR3 consists of 14 residues. The CDR3 DNA follows: TGTGCCAGCAGCTTAGGGAGGGGGACCCACGAGCAGTACTTC. Protein product: CASSLGRGTHEQYF.

This clonotype has ten or more counts. The chain couples TRBV15 to TRBJ1-4, with D perhaps matching TRBD1 (5 bases). This CDR3 is built from 14 residues. CDR1 is LNHNV, CDR2 YYDKDF, per germline (reference sequence). Trimming cost V 1 base and J 8 bases, with 11 bases left between them. CDR3 coding DNA: TGTGCCACCAGCAGAGTACAGGTGGGCGAAAAACTGTTTTTT. It specifies CATSRVQVGEKLFF.

This clonotype has a count of ten or more. The CDR3 sequence: CSVEDQTGYGETQYF. The DNA for the CDR3 is TGCAGCGTTGAAGACCAGACAGGGTACGGAGAGACCCAGTACTTC. V and J are TRBV29-1 and TRBJ2-5, with 7 bases aligning to TRBD1. Germline CDR1 SQVTM, CDR2 ANQGSEA. V shed 0 bases and J 4 bases; nucleotides not matched to a gene: 8. CDR3 length equals 15 residues.

This clonotype occurred many times. The chain couples TRBV7-9 to TRBJ2-5; D tentatively fits TRBD1 or TRBD2 (5 bases each). The CDR3 contains 13 residues. Trimming removed 6 bases at V and 0 bases at J, with 8 bases between. Germline CDR1 is SEHNR and CDR2 is FQNEAQ (reference sequence). CDR3 nucleotide sequence: TGTGCCAGCAGGACAGCGGACCAAGAGACCCAGTACTTC. Amino acids: CASRTADQETQYF.

A few counts support this clonotype. The chain's CDR3 is CASSPGGGRGQPQHF. Here the CDR3 DNA reads TGTGCCAGCAGCCCCGGGGGTGGGCGAGGTCAGCCCCAGCATTTT. The chain employs TRBV9 and TRBJ1-5, with a tentative D call TRBD1 (5 bases). The V and J ends lost 4 bases and 6 bases respectively, with 17 bases between them. The V gene's germline CDR1 is SGDLS and CDR2 YYNGEE. The CDR3 length is 15 residues.

J is TRBJ2-5 and V is TRBV5-1; 8 nucleotides line up with TRBD2. Germline V gives CDR1 SGHRS, CDR2 YFSETQ. The CDR3 has 14 residues. The trim removed 0 bases at V and 6 bases at J, leaving 4 bases unmatched. CDR3 region: CASSLGGGQKTQYF. The CDR3 DNA follows: TGCGCCAGCAGCTTGGGCGGGGGGCAGAAGACCCAGTACTTC. The whole variable domain, filled in from reference TRBV5-1 and TRBJ2-5, reads KAGVTQTPRYLIKTRGQQVTLSCSPISGHRSVSWYQQTPGQGLQFLFEYFSETQRNKGNFPGRFSGRQFSNSRSEMNVSTLELGDSALYLCASSLGGGQKTQYFGPGTRLLVL.

For this clonotype: A much bigger clone sits one base away, suggesting this may be a read error. The chain joins TRBV7-9 to TRBJ1-2; no definite D call. The CDR3 totals 13 residues. V was shortened by 2 bases and J by 4 bases, with 8 bases between the two germline ends. Germline V gene data show CDR1 as SEHNR and CDR2 as FQNEAQ (reference sequence). As DNA, the CDR3 is TGTGCCAGCAGCTTAATACACTTCTATGGCTACACCTTC. As protein: CASSLIHFYGYTF. Variable domain in full (rest from reference TRBV7-9 and TRBJ1-2): DTGVSQNPRHKITKRGQNVTFRCDPISEHNRLYWYRQTLGQGPEFLTYFQNEAQLEKSRLLSDRFSAERPKGSFSTLEIQRTEQGDSAMYLCASSLIHFYGYTFGSGTRLTVV.

As concerns this clonotype: Being one base from a much bigger clone, this may be a read error. The J gene is TRBJ2-5, the V gene TRBV20-1, with a possible D match to TRBD2 (6 bases). Between the trimmed V and J ends, which lost 3 bases and 0 bases, there was a span of 11 bases. CDR1 is DFQATT, CDR2 SNEGSKA, per germline (reference sequence). The CDR3 is 14 amino acids. The CDR3 DNA reads as TGCAGTGCTAGGATTGGGGGGTACCAAGAGACCCAGTACTTC. It specifies CSARIGGYQETQYF.

This clonotype has at least ten counts. Here the CDR3 DNA reads TGTGCCAGCAGCGTAGGGGGGGGCAACTATGGCTACACCTTC. This sequence encodes CASSVGGGNYGYTF. The J gene is TRBJ1-2, the V gene TRBV9; the D gene is possibly TRBD1 (6 bases). There are 14 residues in the CDR3. The V gene's germline CDR1 is SGDLS and CDR2 YYNGEE. V dropped 0 bases and J dropped 2 bases, with 8 bases sitting between them.

This clonotype was detected only a few times. The chain has TRBV14 and TRBJ2-7, with D uncertain. Trimming cost V 4 bases and J 5 bases, with 15 bases left between them. Germline V gene sequence: CDR1 SGHDN, CDR2 FVKESK. The CDR3 has 14 amino acids. Written as DNA, the CDR3 is TGTGCCAGCAGCCGAGACTGGCCTGAGGACGAGCAGTACTTC. This gives the protein CASSRDWPEDEQYF.

The chain uses TRBV7-6 and TRBJ2-7, with 7 bases fitting TRBD2. CDR3 size: 15 residues. Germline V gene sequence: CDR1 SGHVS, CDR2 FNYEAQ. V dropped 5 bases and J dropped 4; count of bases not matched to a gene: 11. The CDR3 loop reads CASSQGREAPYEQYF. The CDR3 coding sequence is TGTGCCAGCAGCCAAGGGAGGGAAGCGCCGTACGAGCAGTACTTC.

The chain is built from TRBV6-2 or TRBV6-3 and TRBJ2-2; no definite D call. V was pared by 5 bases and J by 9 bases, with 10 bases between. The CDR3 contains 12 residues. Germline CDR1 MNHEY, CDR2 SVGEGT. This chain's CDR3 is CASSIPVRELFF. In DNA form, the CDR3 reads TGTGCCAGCAGTATACCCGTCCGGGAGCTGTTTTTT.

Points on this clonotype: A read error may be the cause here, since a much bigger clone is one base away. The V call is TRBV6-5, the J call TRBJ1-2; D call uncertain. CDR3 size: 11 residues. The V gene's germline CDR1 is MNHEY and CDR2 SVGAGI. V was clipped by 6 bases and J by 1 base, with 3 bases between them. The CDR3 reads CASSHNYGYTF. Written as DNA, the CDR3 is TGTGCCAGCAGCCATAACTATGGCTACACCTTC.

This clonotype was seen repeatedly, ten times or more. This sequence joins TRBV10-2 and TRBJ1-1; tentative D call: TRBD1 (6 bases). The germline V gene encodes CDR1 WSHSY and CDR2 SAAADI. The germline V and J ends were trimmed by 10 bases and 3 bases, with 9 bases remaining between them. There are 11 residues in the CDR3. CDR3 sequence reads: CAIYRDTEAFF. The CDR3 region has the DNA TGCGCCATCTACAGGGACACTGAAGCTTTCTTT.

The J gene is TRBJ2-2, the V gene TRBV10-1; TRBD1 is a possible D gene (5 bases). V was cut by 4 bases and J by 4 bases, with 10 bases left in between. Germline-derived CDR1 and CDR2 are WNHNN and SYGVQD (reference sequence). The CDR3 spans 14 residues. CDR3 bases: TGCGCCAGCAGTGTCAGGGCCTCCACCGGGGAGCTGTTTTTT. Its translation is CASSVRASTGELFF.

Ten or more counts support this clonotype. This rearrangement joins TRBV5-6 to TRBJ1-5; possible D gene TRBD1, 5 bases. V lost 3 bases and J 6 bases, leaving 7 bases between the germline ends. This CDR3 comprises 12 residues. Germline V gene sequence: CDR1 SGHDT, CDR2 YYEEEE. The CDR3 protein is CASSSTGQPQHF. As DNA, the CDR3 is TGTGCCAGCAGCTCAACAGGTCAGCCCCAGCATTTT.

Many counts were recorded for this clonotype. This chain joins TRBV7-2 and TRBJ1-1, with 8 bases lining up with TRBD1. The CDR3 extends over 14 amino acids. V trimming: 3 bases; J trimming: 9 bases; junction bases outside the gene matches: 9. The germline V gene encodes CDR1 SGHTA and CDR2 FQGNSA. The CDR3 coding sequence is TGTGCCAGCAGCTTGGCCGGGACAGGAAGGCAAGCTTTCTTT. Encoded protein: CASSLAGTGRQAFF.

In regard to this clonotype: A junction end diverges from the germline sequence, so it may reflect a read error. V usage is TRBV9 and J usage is TRBJ2-7, with 8 bases matching TRBD1. Germline lookup yields CDR1 SGDLS and CDR2 YYNGEE. CDR3 size: 16 residues. CDR3 protein: CASSPRPGQVSYEQYF. The CDR3 DNA reads as TGCGCCAGCAGCCCCCGTCCGGGACAGGTCTCCTACGAGCAGTACTTC.

A note on this clonotype: The junction departs from the called germline gene at one end, perhaps through a read error. This chain links TRBV7-9 with TRBJ1-1; tentatively, D is TRBD1 (5 bases). Germline CDR1 SEHNR, CDR2 FQNEAQ (reference sequence). The CDR3 consists of 17 residues. CDR3 region: CASSQVIPGGQNTEAFF. In DNA, the CDR3 is TGCGCCAGCAGCCAAGTCATCCCCGGGGGTCAGAACACTGAAGCTTTCTTT.